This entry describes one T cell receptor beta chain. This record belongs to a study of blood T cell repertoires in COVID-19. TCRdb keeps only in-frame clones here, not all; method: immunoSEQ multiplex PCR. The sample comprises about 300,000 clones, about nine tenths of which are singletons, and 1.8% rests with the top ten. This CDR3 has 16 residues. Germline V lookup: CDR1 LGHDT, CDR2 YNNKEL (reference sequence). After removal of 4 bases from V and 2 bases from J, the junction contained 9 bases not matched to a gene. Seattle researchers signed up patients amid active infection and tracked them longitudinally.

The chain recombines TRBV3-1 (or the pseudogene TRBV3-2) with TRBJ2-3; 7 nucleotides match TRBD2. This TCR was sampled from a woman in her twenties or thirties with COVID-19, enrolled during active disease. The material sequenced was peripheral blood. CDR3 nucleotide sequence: TGTGCCAGCAGCCCCCAGTCAGCGGGGACCACAGATACGCAGTATTTT. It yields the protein CASSPQSAGTTDTQYF.